This is a list of T cell receptor beta chains from one sample in a study of T cells in Graves' hyperthyroidism and ophthalmopathy. TCRdb ran MiXCR on the multiplex PCR reads and lists one entry per CDR3 protein. The repertoire holds about 290,000 distinct CDR3 sequences, with roughly a fifth as singletons. The specimen was blood. These receptors were collected from a man aged 45-65 years with Graves' ophthalmopathy. Each CDR3 is given with its conserved first and last residue. The D gene is left open where the match is weak. Some rows have no size entry. The others give once, few or many, or a class for an expanded clone.

TRBV3-1,.,TRBJ1-4,few,TGTGCCAGCAGCCAAGACGAAGGATCTTATAATGAAAAACTGTTTTTT,CASSQDEGSYNEKLFF
TRBV27,.,TRBJ2-5,few,TGTGCCAGCAGTTTATCGAAAGGGCGGGAGACCCAGTACTTC,CASSLSKGRETQYF
TRBV5-1,.,TRBJ1-5,few,TGCGCCAGCAGCCTGGACGATAGCAATCAGCCCCAGCATTTT,CASSLDDSNQPQHF
TRBV5-1,TRBD1,TRBJ2-7,.,TGCGCCAGCAGCTTGGGTCTGGGACAGGGTGACGAGCAGTACTTC,CASSLGLGQGDEQYF
TRBV6-5,.,TRBJ2-7,.,TGTGCCAGCAGTTACTCGAATCAGGGATCTGACGAGCAGTACTTC,CASSYSNQGSDEQYF
TRBV7-9,.,TRBJ2-1,many,TGTGCCAGCAGCTCCCCGACTAGGCATGAGCAGTTCTTC,CASSSPTRHEQFF
TRBV27,.,TRBJ1-1,many,TGTGCCAGCAGTTTAAGGGGGGCGCTCACTGAAGCTTTCTTT,CASSLRGALTEAFF
TRBV19,.,TRBJ1-5,.,TGTGCCAGTACCCTATGGCTCCTTAGCAATCAGCCCCAGCATTTT,CASTLWLLSNQPQHF
TRBV18,.,TRBJ1-2,many,TGTGCCAGCTCACCTCTCCGGGACACCATCTTGAATGGCTACACCTTC,CASSPLRDTILNGYTF
TRBV20-1,.,TRBJ1-5,many,TGCAGTGCTCCTCGAAAACAGCGGGATCAGCCCCAGCATTTT,CSAPRKQRDQPQHF
TRBV2,.,TRBJ2-3,many,TGTGCCAGCAGTTCTCGGGATACGCAGTATTTT,CASSSRDTQYF
TRBV5-1,.,TRBJ1-1,.,TGCGCCAGCAGCTACAACCCGGGACCTACGACCGTGAACACTGAAGCTTTCTTT,CASSYNPGPTTVNTEAFF
TRBV20-1,.,TRBJ1-1,many,TGCAGTGCCCCTACGACACCACCTATGAACACTGAAGCTTTCTTT,CSAPTTPPMNTEAFF
TRBV2,.,TRBJ1-4,.,TGTGCCAGCAGTGAAGGGCCTTGGCGGTTACTGTTTTTT,CASSEGPWRLLFF
TRBV19,.,TRBJ2-7,few,TGTGCCAGTAGTCCTTTCAGCTCCTACGAGCAGTACTTC,CASSPFSSYEQYF
TRBV20-1,.,TRBJ2-7,.,TGCAGTGCACTGCCACAAGTAGACTCCTACGAGCAGTACTTC,CSALPQVDSYEQYF
TRBV28,.,TRBJ2-7,few,TGTGCCAGCAGTTCCCCCCCAGGAAGGGGGAGCTACGAGCAGTACTTC,CASSSPPGRGSYEQYF
TRBV5-5,.,TRBJ2-4,few,TGTGCCAGCAGCTACCGGGATCAGGGAGTGGGGAGAAGGAACATTCAGTACTTC,CASSYRDQGVGRRNIQYF
TRBV20-1,.,TRBJ2-7,.,TGCAGTGCTACGGAGGGGACCTACGAGCAGTACTTC,CSATEGTYEQYF
TRBV3-1,TRBD1,TRBJ1-2,few,TGTGCCAGCAGCCAAGACCTAACAGGGGCCTATGGCTACACCTTC,CASSQDLTGAYGYTF
TRBV7-9,.,TRBJ2-7,many,TGTGCCAGCGGTGGGGAAATCTACGAGCAGTACTTC,CASGGEIYEQYF
TRBV27,TRBD2,TRBJ2-5,.,TGTGCCAGCAGTTTACGGGGGGGGCGGACCCAGTACTTC,CASSLRGGRTQYF
TRBV7-8,TRBD1,TRBJ2-2,.,TGTGCCAGCAGCCTGACAGGGACCAGCGGGGAGCTGTTTTTT,CASSLTGTSGELFF